These 4 T cell receptor delta chains were all obtained from the same sample, sequenced in a study of DNA immune sequencing with unique molecular identifiers. A 32-plex genomic DNA assay used primers for all 8 TRDV and 4 TRDJ genes. The library had 12-nucleotide UMIs introduced over roughly 3 barcoding cycles, then a second adapter PCR. TCRdb repeated clone calling on the multiplex PCR reads with CATT. The table includes 5,000 or so delta-chain clones, around 13% detected once. The sequenced sample was gamma-delta T cells enriched from blood buffy coat, or unenriched PBMCs (not recorded which). The origin of the receptors is a human donor in good health.

This clone has just a few counts. Other DNA sequences from this sample encode an identical CDR3 as well. This chain connects TRDV1 to TRDJ1; 10 nucleotides agree with TRDD3. TCRdb lists no J gene, so it was determined here by aligning the DNA to germline. The CDR3 totals 25 residues. Germline-derived CDR1 and CDR2 are TSWWSYY and QGS. V was clipped by 1 base and J by 4 bases; unmatched bases: 33. The CDR3 region has the DNA TGTGCTCTTGGGGAACCATCCTTCCTGAAAGGAAGCTGGGGGATAATCCCTCCCCTGAACGATAAACTCATCTTT. It specifies CALGEPSFLKGSWGIIPPLNDKLIF.

This clone occurred many times. The chain joins TRDV1 to TRDJ1; TRDD3 matches 10 bases. The J gene was not available in TCRdb and was assigned here by matching the DNA to germline segments. Germline lookup yields CDR1 TSWWSYY and CDR2 QGS. The CDR3 totals 24 residues. V was clipped by 3 bases and J by 1 base; unmatched bases: 29. The CDR3 reads CALGDLPLPIHPWGIQGPTDKLIF. The CDR3 bases are TGTGCTCTTGGGGACCTACCTCTTCCTATCCATCCGTGGGGGATACAGGGACCCACCGATAAACTCATCTTT.

Worth noting for this clone: A far larger clone is only one base removed, so a read error is likely. The same CDR3 arises from other DNA sequences in this sample as well. CDR3 sequence reads: CALGELGPTGRVLGDTGRTDKLIF. CDR3 DNA sequence: TGTGCTCTTGGGGAACTAGGTCCTACGGGTCGCGTACTGGGGGATACTGGGAGAACCGATAAACTCATCTTT. The rearrangement joins TRDV1 to TRDJ1; 12 nucleotides agree with TRDD3. No J segment appears in TCRdb, so it was assigned here by matching the sequence to germline. Germline lookup yields CDR1 TSWWSYY and CDR2 QGS. V trimming: 0 bases; J trimming: 2 bases; junction bases outside the gene matches: 25. CDR3 length: 24 amino acids.

Note on this clone: The likely explanation is a read error, given a far larger clone one base away. The sample carries other DNA sequences with the same CDR3. CDR3 nucleotide sequence: TGTGCCTGTGACAAAGTTGGGGACACCGATAAACTCATCTTT. Translated: CACDKVGDTDKLIF. The chain carries TRDV2 and TRDJ1; TRDD3 might be the D (5 bases). CDR3 length: 14 amino acids. Germline V lookup: CDR1 GEAIGNYY, CDR2 EKD. V was pared by 2 bases and J by 0 bases, with 9 bases between.